The 10 T cell receptor beta chains presented below share a single source sample, sequenced in a study of blood T cell repertoires in COVID-19. The table came from immunoSEQ multiplex PCR; TCRdb's copy has only in-frame clones and leaves some out. There are fewer than 150,000 clones in the sample; approximately 89% occur only once, and over 3.5% lies in the top ten. The source material was peripheral blood. These receptors were obtained from a woman aged 60-75 years with acute or convalescent COVID-19.

The J gene is TRBJ2-1, the V gene TRBV19; a possible D gene is TRBD2 (5 bases). V lost 7 bases and J 0 bases, leaving 10 bases between the germline ends. The CDR3 sequence is 14 residues long. Germline V gene data show CDR1 as LNHDA and CDR2 as SQIVND (reference sequence). The DNA for the CDR3 is TGTGCCAGTACTGAGCGGATCTCCTACAATGAGCAGTTCTTC. Its protein is CASTERISYNEQFF.

This chain uses TRBV25-1 with TRBJ1-2; D may be TRBD1 (5 bases). The CDR3 extends over 15 amino acids. Germline V gene sequence: CDR1 MGHDK, CDR2 SYGVNS. V was pared by 1 base and J by 0 bases, with 9 bases between. This CDR3 is CASSESGTSNYGYTF. CDR3 coding DNA: TGTGCCAGCAGTGAATCAGGGACTTCTAACTATGGCTACACCTTC.

V is TRBV28 and J is TRBJ1-1, with TRBD1 identical over 10 bases. Germline V gene data show CDR1 as MDHEN and CDR2 as SYDVKM. The CDR3 totals 12 residues. With 3 bases clipped from V and 11 bases from J, the junction kept 3 bases outside the gene matches. CDR3 region: CASSLGTGVAFF. CDR3 nucleotides: TGTGCCAGCAGTTTGGGGACAGGGGTGGCTTTCTTT.

This clone was recorded once. This chain links TRBV18 with TRBJ2-7, with 7 bases matching TRBD1. V shed 4 bases, J shed 3 bases, and the junction held 3 bases outside the gene matches. Germline CDR1 KGHSH, CDR2 LQKENI. This CDR3 region has 13 residues. CDR3 coding DNA: TGTGCCAGCTCACTCGGACAGGACTACGAGCAGTACGTC. Its translation is CASSLGQDYEQYV.

The chain recombines TRBV3-1 (or the pseudogene TRBV3-2) with TRBJ2-1; 10 bases fit TRBD1. Trimming removed 4 bases from V and 6 bases from J; junction bases left unmatched: 9. CDR1 LGHDT and CDR2 YNNKEL come from the germline V gene (reference sequence). The CDR3 contains 16 residues. For the CDR3, the DNA is TGTGCCAGCAGCCCCCGGGACAGGGGAGTCAGCAATGAGCAGTTCTTC. This codes for CASSPRDRGVSNEQFF.

V and J are TRBV6-6 and TRBJ2-7, with 8 bases fitting TRBD2. This CDR3 contains 14 residues. V lost 7 bases, J lost 3 bases, and 8 bases stayed unmatched. Germline V gene lookup returns CDR1 MNHNY and CDR2 SVGAGI (reference sequence). The CDR3 region is CASKLSAGVYEQYF. The CDR3 nucleotides are TGTGCCAGCAAACTTTCAGCGGGAGTCTACGAGCAGTACTTC.

This clone was recorded only once. The chain joins TRBV6-1 to TRBJ2-3; possibly TRBD2 for D (6 bases). The CDR3 runs to 16 residues. The V and J ends lost 4 bases and 5 bases respectively, with 19 bases between them. Per the germline V gene, CDR1 is MNHNS and CDR2 is SASEGT. The CDR3 is CASSAWGLSDGDTQYF. DNA of the CDR3: TGTGCCAGCAGTGCCTGGGGACTTAGCGACGGAGATACGCAGTATTTT.

V usage is TRBV7-8 and J usage is TRBJ1-2; tentative D call: TRBD1 (6 bases). The CDR3 consists of 14 residues. Trimming cost V 4 bases and J 9 bases, with 18 bases left between them. Germline V gene lookup returns CDR1 SGHVS and CDR2 FQNEAQ. CDR3 in amino acids: CASSSLNNRDSYTF. The CDR3 bases are TGTGCCAGCAGCTCCCTCAATAACAGGGACAGCTACACCTTC.

The chain combines TRBV11-2 with TRBJ2-3, with 7 nucleotides matching TRBD2. The CDR3 loop spans 15 amino acids. CDR1 and CDR2 (germline): SGHAT, FQNNGV. Trimming took 5 bases from V and 1 from J; bases not matched to a gene: 6. The DNA of the CDR3 is TGTGCCAGCAGCGGGAGGGGCGGAGGCACAGATACGCAGTATTTT. This sequence encodes CASSGRGGGTDTQYF.

The gene calls are TRBV6-1 and TRBJ1-5; 9 positions match TRBD1. Trimming removed 0 bases from V and 11 bases from J; junction bases left unmatched: 8. The CDR3 totals 15 residues. CDR1 is MNHNS and CDR2 is SASEGT in the germline V gene. The CDR3 coding sequence is TGTGCCAGCAGTGAAGCGGGACAGGGTGGGGGGTCCCAGCATTTT. Residues: CASSEAGQGGGSQHF.